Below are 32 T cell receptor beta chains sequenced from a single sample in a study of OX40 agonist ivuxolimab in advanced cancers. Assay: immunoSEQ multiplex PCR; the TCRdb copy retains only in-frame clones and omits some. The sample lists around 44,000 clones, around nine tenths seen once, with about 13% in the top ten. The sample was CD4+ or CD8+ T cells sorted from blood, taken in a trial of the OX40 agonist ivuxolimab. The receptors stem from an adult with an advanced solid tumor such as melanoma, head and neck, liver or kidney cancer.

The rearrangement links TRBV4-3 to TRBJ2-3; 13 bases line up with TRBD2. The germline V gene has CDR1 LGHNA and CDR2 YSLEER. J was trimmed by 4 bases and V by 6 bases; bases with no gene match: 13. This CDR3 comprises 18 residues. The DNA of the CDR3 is TGCGCCAGCAGATATAGACTAGCGGGGGGCTGTAGTGCAGATACGCAGTATTTT. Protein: CASRYRLAGGCSADTQYF.

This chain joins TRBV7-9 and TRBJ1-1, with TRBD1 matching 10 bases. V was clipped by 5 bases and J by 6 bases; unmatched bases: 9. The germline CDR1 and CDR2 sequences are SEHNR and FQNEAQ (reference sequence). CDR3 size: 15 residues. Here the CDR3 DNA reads TGTGCCAGCAGCCCCTCCGACAGGGGGCTTTCTGAAGCTTTCTTT. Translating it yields CASSPSDRGLSEAFF.

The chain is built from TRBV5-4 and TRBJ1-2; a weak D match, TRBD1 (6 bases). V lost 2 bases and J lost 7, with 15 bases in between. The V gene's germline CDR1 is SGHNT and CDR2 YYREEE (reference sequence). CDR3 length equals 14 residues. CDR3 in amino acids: CASSFRGVAGGYTF. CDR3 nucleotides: TGTGCCAGCAGCTTCAGGGGCGTTGCGGGTGGCTACACCTTC.

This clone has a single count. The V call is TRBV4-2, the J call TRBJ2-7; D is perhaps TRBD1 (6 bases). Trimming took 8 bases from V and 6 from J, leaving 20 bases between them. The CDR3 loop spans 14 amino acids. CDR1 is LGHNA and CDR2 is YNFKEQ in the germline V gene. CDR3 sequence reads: CASANRESAIEQYF. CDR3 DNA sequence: TGTGCCAGCGCTAACAGGGAGTCGGCGATCGAGCAGTACTTC.

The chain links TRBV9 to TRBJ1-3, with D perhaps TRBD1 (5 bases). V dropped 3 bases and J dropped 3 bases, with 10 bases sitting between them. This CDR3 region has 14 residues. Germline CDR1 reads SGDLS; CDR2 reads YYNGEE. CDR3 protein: CASSGKQGGNTIYF. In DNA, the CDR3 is TGTGCCAGCAGCGGAAAGCAGGGTGGAAACACCATATATTTT.

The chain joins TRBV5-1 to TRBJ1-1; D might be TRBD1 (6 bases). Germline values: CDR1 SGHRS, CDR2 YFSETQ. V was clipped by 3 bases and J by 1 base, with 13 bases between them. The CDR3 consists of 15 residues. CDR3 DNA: TGCGCCAGCAGCTACCACAGGGATCCGAACACTGAAGCTTTCTTT. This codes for CASSYHRDPNTEAFF.

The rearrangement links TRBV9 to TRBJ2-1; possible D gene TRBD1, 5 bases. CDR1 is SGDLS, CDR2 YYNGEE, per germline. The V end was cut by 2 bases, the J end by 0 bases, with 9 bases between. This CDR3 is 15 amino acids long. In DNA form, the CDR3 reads TGTGCCAGCAGCGTCCACAGGAGCTCCTACAATGAGCAGTTCTTC. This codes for CASSVHRSSYNEQFF. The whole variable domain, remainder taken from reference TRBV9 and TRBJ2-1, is DSGVTQTPKHLITATGQRVTLRCSPRSGDLSVYWYQQSLDQGLQFLIQYYNGEERAKGNILERFSAQQFPDLHSELNLSSLELGDSALYFCASSVHRSSYNEQFFGPGTRLTVL.

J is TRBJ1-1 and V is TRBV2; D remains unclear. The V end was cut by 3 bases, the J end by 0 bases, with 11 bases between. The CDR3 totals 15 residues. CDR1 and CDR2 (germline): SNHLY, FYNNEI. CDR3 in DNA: TGTGCCAGCAGTGACCCCCAAACCATGAACACTGAAGCTTTCTTT. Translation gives CASSDPQTMNTEAFF.

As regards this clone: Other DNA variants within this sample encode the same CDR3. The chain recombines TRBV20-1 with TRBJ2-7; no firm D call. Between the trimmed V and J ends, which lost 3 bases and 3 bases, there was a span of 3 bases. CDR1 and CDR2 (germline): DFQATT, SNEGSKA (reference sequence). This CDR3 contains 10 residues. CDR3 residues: CSASDYEQYF. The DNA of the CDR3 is TGCAGTGCTAGTGACTACGAGCAGTACTTC.

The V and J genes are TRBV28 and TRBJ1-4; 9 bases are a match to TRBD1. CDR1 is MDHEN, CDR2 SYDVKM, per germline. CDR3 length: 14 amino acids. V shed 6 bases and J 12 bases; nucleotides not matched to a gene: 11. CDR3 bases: TGTGCCAGCAGACTCGGGACAGGGCTGAATGAACTGTTTTTT. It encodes CASRLGTGLNELFF. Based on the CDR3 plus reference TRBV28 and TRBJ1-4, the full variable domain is DVKVTQSSRYLVKRTGEKVFLECVQDMDHENMFWYRQDPGLGLRLIYFSYDVKMKEKGDIPEGYSVSREKKERFSLILESASTNQTSMYLCASRLGTGLNELFFGSGTQLSVL.

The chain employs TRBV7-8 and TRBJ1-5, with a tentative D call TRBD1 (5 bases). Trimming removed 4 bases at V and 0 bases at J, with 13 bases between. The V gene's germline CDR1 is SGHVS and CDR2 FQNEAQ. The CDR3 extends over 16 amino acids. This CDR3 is CASSSGRKHSNQPQHF. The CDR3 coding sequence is TGTGCCAGCAGCTCGGGACGGAAACATAGCAATCAGCCCCAGCATTTT. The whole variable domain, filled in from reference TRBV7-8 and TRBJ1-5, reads GAGVSQSPRYKVAKRGQDVALRCDPISGHVSLFWYQQALGQGPEFLTYFQNEAQLDKSGLPSDRFFAERPEGSVSTLKIQRTQQEDSAVYLCASSSGRKHSNQPQHFGDGTRLSIL.

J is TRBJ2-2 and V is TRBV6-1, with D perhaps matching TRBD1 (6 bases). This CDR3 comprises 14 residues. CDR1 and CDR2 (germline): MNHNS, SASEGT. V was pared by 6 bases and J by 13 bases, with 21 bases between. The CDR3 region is CASRARGSGFGLFF. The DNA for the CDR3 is TGTGCCAGCAGGGCTAGGGGGTCGGGGTTTGGGCTGTTTTTT.

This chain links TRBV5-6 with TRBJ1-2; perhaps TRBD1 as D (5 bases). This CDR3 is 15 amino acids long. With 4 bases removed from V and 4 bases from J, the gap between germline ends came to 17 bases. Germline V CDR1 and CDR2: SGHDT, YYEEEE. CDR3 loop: CASSNHRTRGYGYTF. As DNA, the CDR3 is TGTGCCAGCAGCAACCACAGGACCCGGGGCTATGGCTACACCTTC.

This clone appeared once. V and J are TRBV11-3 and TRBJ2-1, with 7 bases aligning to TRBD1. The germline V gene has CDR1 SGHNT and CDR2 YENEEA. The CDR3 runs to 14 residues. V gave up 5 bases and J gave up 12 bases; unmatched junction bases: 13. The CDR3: CASSPRDSQTGQFF. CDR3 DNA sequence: TGTGCCAGCAGCCCCCGGGACAGCCAAACCGGGCAGTTCTTC.

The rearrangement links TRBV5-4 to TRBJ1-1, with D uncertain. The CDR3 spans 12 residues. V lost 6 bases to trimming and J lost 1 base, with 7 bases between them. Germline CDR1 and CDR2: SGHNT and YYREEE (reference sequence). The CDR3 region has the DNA TGTGCCAGCACCATTTCGAACACTGAAGCTTTCTTT. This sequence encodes CASTISNTEAFF.

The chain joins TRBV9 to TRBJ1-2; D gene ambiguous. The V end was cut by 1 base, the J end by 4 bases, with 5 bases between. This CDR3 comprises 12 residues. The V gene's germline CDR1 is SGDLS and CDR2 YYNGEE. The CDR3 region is CASSVSGYGYTF. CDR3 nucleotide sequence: TGTGCCAGCAGCGTATCAGGCTATGGCTACACCTTC.

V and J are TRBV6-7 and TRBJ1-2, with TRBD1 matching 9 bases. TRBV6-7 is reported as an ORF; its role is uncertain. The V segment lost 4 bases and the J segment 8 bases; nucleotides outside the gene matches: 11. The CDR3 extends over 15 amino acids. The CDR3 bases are TGTGCCAGCAGTTCCGCGTTAGAGACAGGGGGGGGCTACACCTTC. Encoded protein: CASSSALETGGGYTF.

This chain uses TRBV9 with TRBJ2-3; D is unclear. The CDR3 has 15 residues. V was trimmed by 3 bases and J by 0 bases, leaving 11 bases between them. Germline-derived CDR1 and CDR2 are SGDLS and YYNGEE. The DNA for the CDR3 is TGTGCCAGCAGCGCCGGGCTATTTAGCACAGATACGCAGTATTTT. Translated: CASSAGLFSTDTQYF.

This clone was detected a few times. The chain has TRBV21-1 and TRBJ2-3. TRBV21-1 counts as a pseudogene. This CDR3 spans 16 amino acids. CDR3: CASSKKPGGSTDTQYF. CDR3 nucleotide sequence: TGTGCCAGCAGCAAGAAACCAGGCGGTAGCACAGATACGCAGTATTTT.

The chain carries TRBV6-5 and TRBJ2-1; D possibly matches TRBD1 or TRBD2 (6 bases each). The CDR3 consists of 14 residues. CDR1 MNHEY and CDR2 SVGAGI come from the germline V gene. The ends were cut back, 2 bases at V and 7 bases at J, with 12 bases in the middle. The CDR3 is CASSYLGGRNEQFF. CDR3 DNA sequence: TGTGCCAGCAGTTACCTTGGGGGGCGGAATGAGCAGTTCTTC.

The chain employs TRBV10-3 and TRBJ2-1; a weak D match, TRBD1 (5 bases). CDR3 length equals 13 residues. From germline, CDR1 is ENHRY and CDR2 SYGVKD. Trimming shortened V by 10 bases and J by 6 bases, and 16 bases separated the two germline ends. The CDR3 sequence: CATQDREVNEQFF. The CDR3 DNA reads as TGTGCCACCCAAGACAGAGAGGTCAATGAGCAGTTCTTC.

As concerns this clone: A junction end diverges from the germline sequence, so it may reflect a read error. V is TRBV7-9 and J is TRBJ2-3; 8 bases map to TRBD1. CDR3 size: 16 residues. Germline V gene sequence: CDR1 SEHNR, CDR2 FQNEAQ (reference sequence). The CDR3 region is CASSLPQAGGTDTQYF. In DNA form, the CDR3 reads TGTGCCAGCAGCTTACCCCAGGCAGGGGGCACCGATACGCAGTATTTT.

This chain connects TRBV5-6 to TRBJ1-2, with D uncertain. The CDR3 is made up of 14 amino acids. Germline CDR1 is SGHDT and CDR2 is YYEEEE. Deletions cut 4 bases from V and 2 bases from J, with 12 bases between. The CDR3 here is CASSTHRANYGYTF. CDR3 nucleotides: TGTGCCAGCAGCACACACAGAGCCAACTATGGCTACACCTTC.

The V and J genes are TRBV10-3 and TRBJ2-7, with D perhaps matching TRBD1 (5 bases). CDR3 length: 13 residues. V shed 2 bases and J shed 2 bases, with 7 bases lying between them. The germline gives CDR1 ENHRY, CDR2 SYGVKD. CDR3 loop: CAISERGPYEQYF. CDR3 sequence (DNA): TGTGCCATCAGTGAGAGGGGCCCCTACGAGCAGTACTTC.

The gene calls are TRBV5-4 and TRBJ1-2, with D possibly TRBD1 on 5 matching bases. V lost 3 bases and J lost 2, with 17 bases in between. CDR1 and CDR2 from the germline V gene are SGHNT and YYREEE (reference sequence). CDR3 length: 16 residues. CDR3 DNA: TGTGCCAGCAGCTACTTCAAGGGGACGGAAAACTATGGCTACACCTTC. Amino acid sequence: CASSYFKGTENYGYTF. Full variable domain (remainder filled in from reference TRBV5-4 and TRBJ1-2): ETGVTQSPTHLIKTRGQQVTLRCSSQSGHNTVSWYQQALGQGPQFIFQYYREEENGRGNFPPRFSGLQFPNYSSELNVNALELDDSALYLCASSYFKGTENYGYTFGSGTRLTVV.

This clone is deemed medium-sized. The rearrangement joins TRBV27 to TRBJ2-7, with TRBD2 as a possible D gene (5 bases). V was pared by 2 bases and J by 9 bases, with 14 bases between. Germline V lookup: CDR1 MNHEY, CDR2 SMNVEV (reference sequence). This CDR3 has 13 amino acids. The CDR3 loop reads CASSLIRSDLQYF. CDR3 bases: TGTGCCAGCAGTTTAATACGTTCGGACTTGCAGTACTTC.

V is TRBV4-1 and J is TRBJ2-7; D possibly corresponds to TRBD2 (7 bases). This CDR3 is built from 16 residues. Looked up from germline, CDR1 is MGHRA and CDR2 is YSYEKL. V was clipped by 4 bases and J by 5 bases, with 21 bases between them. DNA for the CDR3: TGCGCCAGCAGCCCCCTAGGTGGGGGGGGCCAACACGAGCAGTACTTC. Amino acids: CASSPLGGGGQHEQYF.

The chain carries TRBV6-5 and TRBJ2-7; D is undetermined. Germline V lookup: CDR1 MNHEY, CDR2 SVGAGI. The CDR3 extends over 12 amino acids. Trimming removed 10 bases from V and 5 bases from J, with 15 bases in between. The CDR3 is CATGQYSHEQYF. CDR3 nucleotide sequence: TGTGCCACCGGGCAGTATTCCCACGAGCAGTACTTC.

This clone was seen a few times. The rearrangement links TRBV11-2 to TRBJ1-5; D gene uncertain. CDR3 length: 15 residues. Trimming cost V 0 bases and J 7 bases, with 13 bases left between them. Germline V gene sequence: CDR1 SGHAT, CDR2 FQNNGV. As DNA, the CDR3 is TGTGCCAGCAGCTTAGATGGCAGTACGGGGCAGCCCCAGCATTTT. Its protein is CASSLDGSTGQPQHF.

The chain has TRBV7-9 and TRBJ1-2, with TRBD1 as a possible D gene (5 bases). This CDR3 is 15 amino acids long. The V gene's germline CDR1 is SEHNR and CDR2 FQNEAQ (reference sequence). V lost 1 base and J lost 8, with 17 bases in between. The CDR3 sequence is CASSLGKVGAGGYTF. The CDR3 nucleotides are TGTGCCAGCAGCTTAGGGAAAGTCGGGGCCGGAGGCTACACCTTC. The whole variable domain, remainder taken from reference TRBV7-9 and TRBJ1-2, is DTGVSQNPRHKITKRGQNVTFRCDPISEHNRLYWYRQTLGQGPEFLTYFQNEAQLEKSRLLSDRFSAERPKGSFSTLEIQRTEQGDSAMYLCASSLGKVGAGGYTFGSGTRLTVV.

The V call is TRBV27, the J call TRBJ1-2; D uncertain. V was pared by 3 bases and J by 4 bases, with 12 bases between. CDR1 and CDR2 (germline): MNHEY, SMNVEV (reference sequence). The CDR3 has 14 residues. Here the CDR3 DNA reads TGTGCCAGCAGTTTTGATCGCAGCCTCTATGGCTACACCTTC. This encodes CASSFDRSLYGYTF.

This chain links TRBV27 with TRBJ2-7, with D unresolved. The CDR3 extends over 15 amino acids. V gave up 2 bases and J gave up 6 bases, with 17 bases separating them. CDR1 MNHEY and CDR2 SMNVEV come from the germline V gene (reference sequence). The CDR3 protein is CASSLVVSPPTEQYF. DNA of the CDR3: TGTGCCAGCAGTTTAGTCGTTTCGCCGCCTACCGAGCAGTACTTC.